These T cell receptor beta chains were read from a single sample in a study of regulatory T cells in long-lasting Graves disease. TCRdb analysed the multiplex PCR reads with MiXCR anew, one entry per CDR3 protein. The sample records 400,000 to 500,000 distinct CDR3 sequences, over 20% being singletons. The sample in question was peripheral blood mononuclear cells (PBMCs), obtained when the disease was refractory, from a patient treated with antithyroid drugs. These TCRs come from a female donor with Graves disease. Each CDR3 is given with its conserved first and last residue. D genes are given only for firm matches. Rows may omit the clone size; those that give it use once, few, many or a size class.

j_call clone_size v_call d_call cdr3_aa cdr3_nt
TRBJ2-4 - TRBV20-1 TRBD1 CRASGDRENIQYF TGCAGGGCCTCGGGGGACAGGGAAAACATTCAGTACTTC
TRBJ1-5 - TRBV6-5 - CAPGGFQGSQPQHF TGTGCCCCAGGCGGGTTCCAGGGGAGTCAGCCCCAGCATTTT
TRBJ1-3 few TRBV20-1 - CSAIRSGNTIYF TGCAGTGCTATTAGATCTGGAAACACCATATATTTT
TRBJ2-1 - TRBV7-3 - CASSLTLYAPGNEQFF TGTGCCAGCAGCTTAACCCTTTATGCCCCCGGGAATGAGCAGTTCTTC
TRBJ1-1 many TRBV28 TRBD1 CASWDRGMGEAFF TGTGCCAGTTGGGACAGGGGGATGGGTGAAGCTTTCTTT
TRBJ2-3 - TRBV15 - CATSRVRSGSSTDTQYF TGTGCCACCAGCAGAGTGAGAAGCGGGTCCAGCACAGATACGCAGTATTTT
TRBJ2-7 many TRBV5-1 - CASSYTQGGSYEQYF TGCGCCAGCAGCTACACACAGGGAGGAAGTTACGAGCAGTACTTC
TRBJ1-2 many TRBV29-1 - CSGGDIYYGYTF TGCAGCGGGGGGGACATATACTATGGCTACACCTTC
TRBJ1-5 few TRBV19 - CASSIEIDRSNQPQHF TGTGCCAGTAGTATAGAGATAGACAGAAGCAATCAGCCCCAGCATTTT
TRBJ1-1 - TRBV5-6 TRBD1 CASSLTGGEAFF TGTGCCAGCAGCTTGACAGGGGGTGAAGCTTTCTTT
TRBJ2-7 many TRBV20-1 - CSARGQQHSYEQYF TGCAGTGCTAGGGGTCAGCAACACTCCTACGAGCAGTACTTC